This T cell receptor (beta chain) was sequenced for a study of T-cell memory formation after mild COVID-19. This CDR3 has 14 residues. V dropped 5 bases and J dropped 3 bases, with 14 bases sitting between them. CDR1 LGHNA and CDR2 YSLEER come from the germline V gene. In TCRdb, the 5' RACE reads were re-called with MiXCR into one record per CDR3 protein. The sample consists of around 82,000 distinct CDR3 sequences, about 13% of them appearing once. Sequencing input: PBMCs or a T cell subset sorted from them (not recorded which). This chain uses TRBV4-3 with TRBJ2-7; D remains unclear. This clonotype was sampled from a man between 18 and 29 years old who had mild COVID-19 (a few samples of this study predate the infection). Cell type and time point are not known. CDR3 nucleotides: TGCGCCAGCAGCACCTCGGACGGTAGCTACGAGCAGTACTTC. It is translated as CASSTSDGSYEQYF.